The sequence of this TCR beta chain was determined in a study of PD-1 blockade in classical Hodgkin lymphoma. Overall study context: The patients were dosed with nivolumab 3 mg/kg, infused intravenously every 2 weeks. Study-level results: Patients who began taking nivolumab under 1 year after ASCT were left out. Reports indicated that newly diagnosed patients had lower baseline TCR diversity than healthy donors did.

In the case of this clone: What it binds is unknown.

All trial patients relapsed after autologous stem cell transplantation. The table came from immunoSEQ multiplex PCR; TCRdb's copy has only in-frame clones and leaves some out. In the table there are about 30,000 clones, about 70% of which are singletons. The CDR3 length is 13 residues. V lost 5 bases and J lost 5, with 12 bases in between. The germline V gene encodes CDR1 MNHNS and CDR2 SASEGT. The sequence derives from a human donor with classical Hodgkin lymphoma. The sample was peripheral blood mononuclear cells (PBMCs), taken before the second cycle of nivolumab. This rearrangement joins TRBV6-1 to TRBJ1-2; D is ambiguous. CDR3: CASSRDSFYGYTF. CDR3 coding DNA: TGTGCCAGCAGTAGGGATTCCTTTTATGGCTACACCTTC.